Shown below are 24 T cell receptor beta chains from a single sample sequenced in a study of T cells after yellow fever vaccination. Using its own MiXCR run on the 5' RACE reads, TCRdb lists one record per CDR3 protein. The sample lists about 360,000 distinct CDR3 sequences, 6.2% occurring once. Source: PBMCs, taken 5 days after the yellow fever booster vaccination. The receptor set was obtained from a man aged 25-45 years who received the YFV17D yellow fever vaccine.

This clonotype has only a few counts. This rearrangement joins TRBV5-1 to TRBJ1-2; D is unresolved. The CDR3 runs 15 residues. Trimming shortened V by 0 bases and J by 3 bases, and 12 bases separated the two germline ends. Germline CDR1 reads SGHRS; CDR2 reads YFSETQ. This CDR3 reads CASSLGLGSDYGYTF. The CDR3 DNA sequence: TGCGCCAGCAGCTTGGGGTTAGGGAGTGACTATGGCTACACCTTC. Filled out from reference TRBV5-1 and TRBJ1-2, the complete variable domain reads KAGVTQTPRYLIKTRGQQVTLSCSPISGHRSVSWYQQTPGQGLQFLFEYFSETQRNKGNFPGRFSGRQFSNSRSEMNVSTLELGDSALYLCASSLGLGSDYGYTFGSGTRLTVV.

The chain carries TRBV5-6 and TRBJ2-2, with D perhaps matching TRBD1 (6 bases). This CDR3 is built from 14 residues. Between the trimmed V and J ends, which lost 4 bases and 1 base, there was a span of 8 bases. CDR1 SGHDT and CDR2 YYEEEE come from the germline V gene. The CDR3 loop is CASSIQGNTGELFF. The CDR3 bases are TGTGCCAGCAGCATACAGGGGAACACCGGGGAGCTGTTTTTT.

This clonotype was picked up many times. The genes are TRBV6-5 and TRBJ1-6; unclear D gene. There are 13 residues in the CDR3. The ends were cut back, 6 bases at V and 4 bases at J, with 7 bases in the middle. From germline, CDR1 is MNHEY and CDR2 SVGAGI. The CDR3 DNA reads TGTGCCAGCAGAATACAGTATAATTCACCCCTCCACTTT. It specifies CASRIQYNSPLHF.

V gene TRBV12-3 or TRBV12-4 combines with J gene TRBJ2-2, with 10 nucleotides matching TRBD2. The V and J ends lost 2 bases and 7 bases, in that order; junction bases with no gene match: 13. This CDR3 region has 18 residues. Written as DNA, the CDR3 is TGTGCCAGCAGTTTATCTAGCGGGAGCTTAGGATGGGTCGGGGAGCTGTTTTTT. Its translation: CASSLSSGSLGWVGELFF.

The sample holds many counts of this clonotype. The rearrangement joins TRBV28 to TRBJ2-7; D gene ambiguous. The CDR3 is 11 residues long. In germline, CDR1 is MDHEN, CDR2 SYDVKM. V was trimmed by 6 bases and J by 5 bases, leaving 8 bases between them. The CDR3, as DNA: TGTGCCAGCAGCTTAATAAACGAGCAGTACTTC. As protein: CASSLINEQYF. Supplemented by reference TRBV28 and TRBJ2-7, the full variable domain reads DVKVTQSSRYLVKRTGEKVFLECVQDMDHENMFWYRQDPGLGLRLIYFSYDVKMKEKGDIPEGYSVSREKKERFSLILESASTNQTSMYLCASSLINEQYFGPGTRLTVT.

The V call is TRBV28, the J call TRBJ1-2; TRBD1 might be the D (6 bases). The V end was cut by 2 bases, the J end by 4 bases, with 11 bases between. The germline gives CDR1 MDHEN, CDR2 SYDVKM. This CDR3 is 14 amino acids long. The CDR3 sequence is CASSLQGKGYGYTF. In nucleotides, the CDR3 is TGTGCCAGCAGTTTACAGGGGAAGGGCTATGGCTACACCTTC.

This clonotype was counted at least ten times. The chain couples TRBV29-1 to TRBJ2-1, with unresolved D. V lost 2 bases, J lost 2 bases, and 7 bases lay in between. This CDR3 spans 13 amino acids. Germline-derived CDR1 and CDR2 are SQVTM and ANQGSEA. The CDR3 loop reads CSVETPTYNEQFF. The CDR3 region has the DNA TGCAGCGTTGAAACCCCCACCTACAATGAGCAGTTCTTC.

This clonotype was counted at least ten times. CDR3 protein: CASSTTQLGGGYEQFF. The CDR3 DNA reads TGTGCCAGCAGCACGACCCAGCTAGGGGGGGGCTATGAGCAGTTCTTC. This sequence joins TRBV12-3 or TRBV12-4 and TRBJ2-1; tentative D call: TRBD2 (7 bases). Trimming left V 6 bases short and J 8 bases short, with 23 bases between. This CDR3 comprises 16 residues.

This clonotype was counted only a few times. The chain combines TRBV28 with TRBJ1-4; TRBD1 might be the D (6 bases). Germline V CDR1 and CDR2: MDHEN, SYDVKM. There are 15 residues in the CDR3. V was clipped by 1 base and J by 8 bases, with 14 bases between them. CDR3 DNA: TGTGCCAGCAGTTTATATAGGGGGGGCGGAGAAAAACTGTTTTTT. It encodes CASSLYRGGGEKLFF. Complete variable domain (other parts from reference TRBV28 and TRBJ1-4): DVKVTQSSRYLVKRTGEKVFLECVQDMDHENMFWYRQDPGLGLRLIYFSYDVKMKEKGDIPEGYSVSREKKERFSLILESASTNQTSMYLCASSLYRGGGEKLFFGSGTQLSVL.

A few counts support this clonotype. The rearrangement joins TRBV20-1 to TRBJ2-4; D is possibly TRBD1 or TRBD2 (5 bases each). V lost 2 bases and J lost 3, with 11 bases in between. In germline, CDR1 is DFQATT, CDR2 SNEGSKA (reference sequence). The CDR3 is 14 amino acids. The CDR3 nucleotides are TGCAGTGCTAGAAGAGGGGCGCGCAAAAACATTCAGTACTTC. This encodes CSARRGARKNIQYF.

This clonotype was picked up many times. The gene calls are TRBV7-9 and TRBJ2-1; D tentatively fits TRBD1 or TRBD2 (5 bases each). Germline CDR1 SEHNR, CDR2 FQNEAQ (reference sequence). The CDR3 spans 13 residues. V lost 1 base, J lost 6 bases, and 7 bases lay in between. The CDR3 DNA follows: TGTGCCAGCAGCTTAGGGGGGTCCAATGAGCAGTTCTTC. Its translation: CASSLGGSNEQFF.

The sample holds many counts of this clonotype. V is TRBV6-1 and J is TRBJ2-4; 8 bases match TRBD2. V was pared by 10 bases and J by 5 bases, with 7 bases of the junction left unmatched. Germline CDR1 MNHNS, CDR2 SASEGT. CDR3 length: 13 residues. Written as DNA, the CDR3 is TGTGCCACCTTCGGGGGGGGCGAAAACATTCAGTACTTC. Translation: CATFGGGENIQYF.

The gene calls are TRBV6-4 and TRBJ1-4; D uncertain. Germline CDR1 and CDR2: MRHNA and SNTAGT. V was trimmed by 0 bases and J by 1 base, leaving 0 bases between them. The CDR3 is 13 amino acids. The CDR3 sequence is CASSDSTNEKLFF. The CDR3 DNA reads TGTGCCAGCAGTGACTCAACTAATGAAAAACTGTTTTTT.

CDR3 protein: CASSLDPPGRDTEAFF. In DNA, the CDR3 is TGTGCCAGCAGTTTAGATCCTCCGGGGCGGGACACTGAAGCTTTCTTT. V is TRBV12-3 or TRBV12-4 and J is TRBJ1-1; D perhaps matches TRBD1 (5 bases). Trimming took off 1 base at V and 3 bases at J, with 15 bases between the two ends. CDR3 size: 16 residues.

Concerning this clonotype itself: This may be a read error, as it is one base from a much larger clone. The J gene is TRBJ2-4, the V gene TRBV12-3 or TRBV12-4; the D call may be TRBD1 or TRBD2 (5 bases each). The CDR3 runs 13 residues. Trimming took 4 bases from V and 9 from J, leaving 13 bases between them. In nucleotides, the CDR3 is TGTGCCAGCAGTTCAGCGGTCCAGGGCATTCAGTACTTC. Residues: CASSSAVQGIQYF.

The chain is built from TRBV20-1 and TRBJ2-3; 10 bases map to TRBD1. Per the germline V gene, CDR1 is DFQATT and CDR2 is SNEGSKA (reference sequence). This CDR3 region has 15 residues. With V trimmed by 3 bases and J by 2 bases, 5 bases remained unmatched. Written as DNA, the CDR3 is TGCAGTGCTAGCGGGACAGGGGTCTTCACAGATACGCAGTATTTT. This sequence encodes CSASGTGVFTDTQYF.

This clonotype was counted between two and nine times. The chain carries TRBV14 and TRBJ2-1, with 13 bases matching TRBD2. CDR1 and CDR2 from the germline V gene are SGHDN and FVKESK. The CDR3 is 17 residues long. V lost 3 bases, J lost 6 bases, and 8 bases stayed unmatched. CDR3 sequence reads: CASSHKVGLAGVNEQFF. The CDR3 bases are TGTGCCAGCAGCCATAAGGTCGGACTAGCGGGAGTCAATGAGCAGTTCTTC.

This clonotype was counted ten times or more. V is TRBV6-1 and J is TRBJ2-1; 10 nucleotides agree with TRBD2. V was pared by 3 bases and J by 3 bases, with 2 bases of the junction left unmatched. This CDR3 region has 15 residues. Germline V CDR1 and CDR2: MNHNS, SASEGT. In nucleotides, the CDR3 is TGTGCCAGCAGTGATCGGACTAGCGGCTACAATGAGCAGTTCTTC. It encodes CASSDRTSGYNEQFF.

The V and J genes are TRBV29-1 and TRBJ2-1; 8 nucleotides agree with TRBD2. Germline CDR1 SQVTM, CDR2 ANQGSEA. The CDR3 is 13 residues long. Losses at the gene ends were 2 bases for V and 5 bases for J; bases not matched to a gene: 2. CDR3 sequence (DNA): TGCAGCGTTGAAAACGGGAGGGACAATGAGCAGTTCTTC. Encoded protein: CSVENGRDNEQFF.

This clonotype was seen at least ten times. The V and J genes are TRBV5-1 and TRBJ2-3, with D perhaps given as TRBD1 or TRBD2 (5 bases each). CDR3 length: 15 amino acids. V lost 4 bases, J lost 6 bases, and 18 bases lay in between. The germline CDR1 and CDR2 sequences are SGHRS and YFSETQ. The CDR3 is CASSLRDGIRDTQYF. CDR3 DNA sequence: TGCGCCAGCAGCCTCCGGGACGGGATAAGGGATACGCAGTATTTT.

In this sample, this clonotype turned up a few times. The CDR3 is CASRGRDRSGANVLTF. In DNA form, the CDR3 reads TGTGCCAGCAGGGGCAGGGATCGGTCTGGGGCCAACGTCCTGACTTTC. The V call is TRBV9, the J call TRBJ2-6, with D tentatively TRBD1 (5 bases). The CDR3 has 16 residues. Germline V gene sequence: CDR1 SGDLS, CDR2 YYNGEE. The V end was cut by 5 bases, the J end by 1 base, with 13 bases between.

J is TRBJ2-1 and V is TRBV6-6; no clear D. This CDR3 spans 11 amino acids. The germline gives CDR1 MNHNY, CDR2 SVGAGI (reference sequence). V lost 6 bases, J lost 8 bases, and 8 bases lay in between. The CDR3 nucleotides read TGTGCCAGCAGGGCCTTCGATGAGCAGTTCTTC. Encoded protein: CASRAFDEQFF.

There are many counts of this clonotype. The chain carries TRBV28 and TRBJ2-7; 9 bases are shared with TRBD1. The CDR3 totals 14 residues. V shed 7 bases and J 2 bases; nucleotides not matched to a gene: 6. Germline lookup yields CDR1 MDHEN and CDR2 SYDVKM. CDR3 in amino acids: CASKRQGGPYEQYF. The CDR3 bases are TGTGCCAGCAAAAGACAGGGGGGTCCCTACGAGCAGTACTTC.

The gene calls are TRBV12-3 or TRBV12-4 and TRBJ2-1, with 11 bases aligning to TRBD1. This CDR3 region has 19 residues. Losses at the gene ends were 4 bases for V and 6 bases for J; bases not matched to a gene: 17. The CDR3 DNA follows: TGTGCCAGCAGTTATCTTTGGGACAGGGGGTTCGAGGCCGGCAATGAGCAGTTCTTC. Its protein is CASSYLWDRGFEAGNEQFF.